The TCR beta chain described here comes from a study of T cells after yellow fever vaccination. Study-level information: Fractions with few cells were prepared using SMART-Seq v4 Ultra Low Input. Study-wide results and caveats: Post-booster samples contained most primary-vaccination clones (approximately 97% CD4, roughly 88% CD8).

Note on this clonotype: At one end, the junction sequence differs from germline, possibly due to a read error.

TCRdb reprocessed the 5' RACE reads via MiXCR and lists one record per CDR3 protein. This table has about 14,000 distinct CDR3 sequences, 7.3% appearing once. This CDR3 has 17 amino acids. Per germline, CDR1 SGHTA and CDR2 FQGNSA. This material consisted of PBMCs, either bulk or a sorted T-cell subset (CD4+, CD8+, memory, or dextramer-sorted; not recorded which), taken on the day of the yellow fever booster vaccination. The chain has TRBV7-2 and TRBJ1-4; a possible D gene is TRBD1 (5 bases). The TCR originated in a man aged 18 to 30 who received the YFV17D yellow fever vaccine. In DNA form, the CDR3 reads TGTGCCAGCTGCCCCGGGGGAGGGCGTGCAACTAATGTAAAACTGTTTTTT. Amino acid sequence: CASCPGGGRATNVKLFF.